This T cell receptor beta chain emerged from a study of blood T cell repertoires in COVID-19. Living in 24 US areas, the participants were between roughly 18 and 89 years of age. The method was immunoSEQ multiplex PCR; TCRdb's version includes in-frame clones alone and lacks a portion of them. The top ten clones hold over 12% of a sample with about 220,000 clones, about 90% of them seen once. The CDR3 consists of 16 residues. The V end lost 3 bases, the J end lost 4 bases, and 17 bases lay between the germline ends. CDR1 is SGHRS, CDR2 YFSETQ, per germline. The sequence derives from a woman aged 45-65 years with acute COVID-19. Sequenced: PBMCs or T cells enriched from blood (not recorded which). The rearrangement joins TRBV5-1 to TRBJ2-1; possibly TRBD2 for D (6 bases). This chain's CDR3 is CASSSPGLKAYNEQFF. CDR3 nucleotides: TGCGCCAGCAGCTCTCCGGGACTCAAGGCATACAATGAGCAGTTCTTC.